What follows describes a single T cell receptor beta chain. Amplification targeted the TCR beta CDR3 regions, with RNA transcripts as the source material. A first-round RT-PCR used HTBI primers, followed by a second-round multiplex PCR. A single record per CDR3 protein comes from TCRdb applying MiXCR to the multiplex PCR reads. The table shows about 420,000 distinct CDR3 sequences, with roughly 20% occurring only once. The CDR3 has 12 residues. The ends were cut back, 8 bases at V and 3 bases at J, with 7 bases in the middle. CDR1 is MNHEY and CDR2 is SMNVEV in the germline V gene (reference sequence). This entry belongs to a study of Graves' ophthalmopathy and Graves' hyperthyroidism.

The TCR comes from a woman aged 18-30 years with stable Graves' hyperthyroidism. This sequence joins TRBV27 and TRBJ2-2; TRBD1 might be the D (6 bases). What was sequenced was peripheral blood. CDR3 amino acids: CASWGHTGELFF. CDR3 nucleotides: TGTGCCAGCTGGGGGCACACCGGGGAGCTGTTTTTT.